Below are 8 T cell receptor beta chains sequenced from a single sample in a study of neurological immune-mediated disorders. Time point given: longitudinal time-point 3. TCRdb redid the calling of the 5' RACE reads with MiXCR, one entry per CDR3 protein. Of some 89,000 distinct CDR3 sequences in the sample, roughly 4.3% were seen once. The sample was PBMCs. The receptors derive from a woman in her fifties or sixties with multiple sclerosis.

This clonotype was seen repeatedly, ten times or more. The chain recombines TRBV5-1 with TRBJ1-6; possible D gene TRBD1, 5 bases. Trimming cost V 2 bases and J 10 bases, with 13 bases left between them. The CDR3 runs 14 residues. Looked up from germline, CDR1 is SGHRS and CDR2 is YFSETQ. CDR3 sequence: CASSLVQESSPLHF. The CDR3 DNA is TGCGCCAGCAGCTTAGTACAGGAATCGTCACCCCTCCACTTT.

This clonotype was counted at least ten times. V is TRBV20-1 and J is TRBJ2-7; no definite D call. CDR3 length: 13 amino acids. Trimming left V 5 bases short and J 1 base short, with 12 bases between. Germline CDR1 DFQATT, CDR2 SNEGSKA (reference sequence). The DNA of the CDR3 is TGCAGTGCTCTATGGACGGCTTCCTACGAGCAGTACTTC. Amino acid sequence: CSALWTASYEQYF.

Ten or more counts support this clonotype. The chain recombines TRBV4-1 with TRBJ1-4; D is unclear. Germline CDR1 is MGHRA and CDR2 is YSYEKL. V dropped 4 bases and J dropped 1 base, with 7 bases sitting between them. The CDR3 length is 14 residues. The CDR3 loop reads CASSRTETNEKLFF. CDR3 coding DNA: TGCGCCAGCAGCCGGACCGAAACTAATGAAAAACTGTTTTTT.

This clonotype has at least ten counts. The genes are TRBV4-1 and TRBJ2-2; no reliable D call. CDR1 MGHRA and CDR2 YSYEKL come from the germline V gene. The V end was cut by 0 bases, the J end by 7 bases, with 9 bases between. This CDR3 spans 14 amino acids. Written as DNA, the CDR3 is TGCGCCAGCAGCCAAGATCAAGAGATCGGGGAGCTGTTTTTT. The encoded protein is CASSQDQEIGELFF.

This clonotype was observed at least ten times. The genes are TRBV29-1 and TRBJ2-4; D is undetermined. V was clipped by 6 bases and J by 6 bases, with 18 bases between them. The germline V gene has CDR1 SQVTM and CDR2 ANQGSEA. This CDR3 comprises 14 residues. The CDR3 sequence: CSVRFLVNPNIQYF. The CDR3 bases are TGCAGCGTCAGGTTTTTAGTGAATCCAAACATTCAGTACTTC.

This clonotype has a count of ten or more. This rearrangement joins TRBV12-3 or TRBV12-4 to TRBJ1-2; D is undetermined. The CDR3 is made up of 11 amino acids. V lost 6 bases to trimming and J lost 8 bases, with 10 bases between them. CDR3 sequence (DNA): TGTGCCAGCAGCAGTTTCTACGGCTACACCTTC. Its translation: CASSSFYGYTF.

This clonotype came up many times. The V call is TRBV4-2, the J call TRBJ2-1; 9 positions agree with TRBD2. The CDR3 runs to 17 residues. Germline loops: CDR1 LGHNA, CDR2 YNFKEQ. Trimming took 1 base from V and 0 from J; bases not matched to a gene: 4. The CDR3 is CASSQVGLASSYNEQFF. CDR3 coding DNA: TGTGCCAGCAGCCAAGTTGGACTAGCGAGCTCCTACAATGAGCAGTTCTTC.

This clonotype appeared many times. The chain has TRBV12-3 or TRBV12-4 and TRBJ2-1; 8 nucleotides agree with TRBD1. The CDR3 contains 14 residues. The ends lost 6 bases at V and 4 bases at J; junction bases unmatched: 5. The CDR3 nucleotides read TGTGCCAGCAGAGGACAGGGATCTTACAATGAGCAGTTCTTC. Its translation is CASRGQGSYNEQFF.